The 30 T cell receptor beta chains reported below all come from one sample, sequenced in a study of cytomegalovirus exposure and HLA in healthy donors. Use of 60 Vbeta and 13 Jbeta primers characterized the PCR. The method was immunoSEQ multiplex PCR; TCRdb's version includes in-frame clones alone and lacks a portion of them. This sample has 150,000 to 180,000 clones, with 60% to 85% found just once. Sequencing input: PBMCs. These receptors all come from a middle-aged woman in good health and CMV-seronegative.

The CDR3 protein is CASSLRGVGTDTQYF. As DNA, the CDR3 is TGCGCCAGCAGCTTGCGCGGAGTCGGCACAGATACGCAGTATTTT. The chain recombines TRBV5-1 with TRBJ2-3; no clear D gene. This CDR3 has 15 amino acids. Trimming took 1 base from V and 1 from J, leaving 10 bases between them. CDR1 is SGHRS, CDR2 YFSETQ, per germline. Complete variable domain (other parts from reference TRBV5-1 and TRBJ2-3): KAGVTQTPRYLIKTRGQQVTLSCSPISGHRSVSWYQQTPGQGLQFLFEYFSETQRNKGNFPGRFSGRQFSNSRSEMNVSTLELGDSALYLCASSLRGVGTDTQYFGPGTRLTVL.

The chain uses TRBV6-6 and TRBJ1-1; the match to TRBD1 covers 7 bases. The V and J ends lost 6 bases and 3 bases, in that order; junction bases with no gene match: 10. Germline loops: CDR1 MNHNY, CDR2 SVGAGI (reference sequence). This CDR3 region has 15 residues. The CDR3 region is CASRRGSRGDTEAFF. The CDR3 DNA reads as TGTGCCAGCAGACGTGGATCCAGGGGGGACACTGAAGCTTTCTTT.

This clone was observed a single time. The chain has TRBV6-1 and TRBJ1-1, with 10 bases lining up with TRBD1. CDR1 and CDR2 from the germline V gene are MNHNS and SASEGT. Trimming took 4 bases from V and 4 from J; bases not matched to a gene: 12. The CDR3 sequence is 17 residues long. DNA of the CDR3: TGTGCCAGCAGTGCCTATAAGACAGGGGGCGGGAGCACTGAAGCTTTCTTT. Translation: CASSAYKTGGGSTEAFF.

This clone came up a few times. The chain carries TRBV6-5 and TRBJ1-6; D not resolved. The CDR3 consists of 15 residues. V lost 0 bases, J lost 8 bases, and 11 bases lay in between. Germline V CDR1 and CDR2: MNHEY, SVGAGI. DNA for the CDR3: TGTGCCAGCAGTTACTCTTCGGGTTCCGATTCACCCCTCCACTTT. Translated, it gives CASSYSSGSDSPLHF.

This sequence joins TRBV7-9 and TRBJ2-7; 7 bases map to TRBD1. The CDR3 covers 14 residues. Losses at the gene ends were 1 base for V and 3 bases for J; bases not matched to a gene: 3. The germline CDR1 and CDR2 sequences are SEHNR and FQNEAQ (reference sequence). Written as DNA, the CDR3 is TGTGCCAGCAGCTTAGGACAGGGAAACTACGAGCAGTACTTC. Translated: CASSLGQGNYEQYF.

This chain's CDR3 is CASSFRQVDGNTEAFF. Written as DNA, the CDR3 is TGTGCCAGCAGTTTTAGACAGGTGGACGGGAACACTGAAGCTTTCTTT. The J gene is TRBJ1-1, the V gene TRBV6-5; a weak D match, TRBD1 (6 bases). The CDR3 has 16 residues. V gave up 4 bases and J gave up 1 base, with 16 bases separating them. Germline V gene data show CDR1 as MNHEY and CDR2 as SVGAGI.

There are a few counts of this clone. The chain employs TRBV10-3 and TRBJ2-3; 8 bases are shared with TRBD1. This CDR3 has 17 residues. Germline V gene sequence: CDR1 ENHRY, CDR2 SYGVKD. V lost 4 bases, J lost 2 bases, and 11 bases stayed unmatched. This CDR3 reads CAISGKGDRTYTDTQYF. The CDR3 DNA reads as TGTGCCATCAGTGGAAAAGGGGACAGGACCTACACAGATACGCAGTATTTT.

This clone was observed a few times. The chain recombines TRBV5-6 with TRBJ1-4; D not certain. Trimming left V 0 bases short and J 3 bases short, with 9 bases between. The length of the CDR3 is 15 residues. The germline V gene has CDR1 SGHDT and CDR2 YYEEEE. As DNA, the CDR3 is TGTGCCAGCAGCTTGGAGACGGGTTCTAATGAAAAACTGTTTTTT. It is translated as CASSLETGSNEKLFF.

The gene calls are TRBV27 and TRBJ1-1, with D unresolved. The CDR3 has 14 amino acids. V dropped 8 bases and J dropped 3 bases, with 16 bases sitting between them. Germline V CDR1 and CDR2: MNHEY, SMNVEV (reference sequence). CDR3 nucleotides: TGTGCCAGCCTGGGAGGGAATGAGCACACTGAAGCTTTCTTT. Its protein is CASLGGNEHTEAFF.

This sequence joins TRBV4-1 and TRBJ1-2, with 9 nucleotides matching TRBD1. J was trimmed by 6 bases and V by 2 bases; bases with no gene match: 7. In germline, CDR1 is MGHRA, CDR2 YSYEKL. The length of the CDR3 is 15 residues. The CDR3 nucleotides read TGCGCCAGCAGCCAACCCGGGACAGGGCTACATGGCTACACCTTC. Protein: CASSQPGTGLHGYTF.

About this clone: The identical CDR3 is also encoded by other nucleotide sequences in the sample. In DNA, the CDR3 is TGCGCCAGCAGCTTGGGAGGGGGTAATGAAAAACTGTTTTTT. Amino acid sequence: CASSLGGGNEKLFF. The chain recombines TRBV5-1 with TRBJ1-4, with D perhaps TRBD1 (6 bases). This CDR3 is 14 amino acids long. Germline V lookup: CDR1 SGHRS, CDR2 YFSETQ. V lost 0 bases to trimming and J lost 4 bases, with 7 bases between them.

The V gene is TRBV19, the J gene TRBJ1-2; maybe TRBD1 (6 bases). CDR1 LNHDA and CDR2 SQIVND come from the germline V gene (reference sequence). Trimming took 10 bases from V and 6 from J, leaving 21 bases between them. CDR3 length: 14 residues. The CDR3 protein is CATSRGGDVHGYTF. The CDR3, as DNA: TGTGCCACCTCGCGGGGGGGCGACGTCCATGGCTACACCTTC.

This chain links TRBV11-3 with TRBJ2-1; 14 nucleotides agree with TRBD2. The CDR3 extends over 17 amino acids. Trimming at V came to 3 bases and at J to 9 bases, leaving 10 bases not matched to a gene. Germline CDR1 and CDR2: SGHNT and YENEEA. The CDR3 here is CASSFRLAGGVGREQFF. The CDR3 DNA is TGTGCCAGCAGCTTCCGACTAGCGGGGGGGGTGGGGCGTGAGCAGTTCTTC.

The chain couples TRBV4-1 to TRBJ1-6, with D possibly matching TRBD1 (6 bases). The CDR3 loop spans 16 amino acids. Trimming removed 1 base from V and 14 bases from J, with 21 bases in between. Per germline, CDR1 MGHRA and CDR2 YSYEKL. The DNA for the CDR3 is TGCGCCAGCAGCCAAGGATACTCTGGGGGCCCCCCTGCCCTCCACTTT. Translated, it gives CASSQGYSGGPPALHF.

V usage is TRBV5-8 and J usage is TRBJ2-1; 7 positions match TRBD2. The CDR3 is made up of 18 amino acids. Looked up from germline, CDR1 is SGHTS and CDR2 is YDEGEE. V shed 4 bases and J 1 base; nucleotides not matched to a gene: 14. CDR3 protein: CASSLAQRGRLSYNEQFF. The CDR3 DNA sequence: TGTGCCAGCAGCCTAGCCCAGCGGGGCCGCCTTTCCTACAATGAGCAGTTCTTC.

The V gene is TRBV7-9, the J gene TRBJ2-5; D might be TRBD1 (6 bases). CDR3 length equals 15 residues. Trimming shortened V by 8 bases and J by 7 bases, and 23 bases separated the two germline ends. CDR1 is SEHNR and CDR2 is FQNEAQ in the germline V gene (reference sequence). The CDR3 nucleotides read TGTGCCAGCTCACCACCGGTTACAGGGCTTACGACCCAGTACTTC. Protein: CASSPPVTGLTTQYF.

The chain is built from TRBV30 and TRBJ1-2, with TRBD1 identical over 9 bases. The V gene end was trimmed by 3 bases and the J gene end by 8 bases; junction bases not matched to a gene: 10. The CDR3 is 14 residues long. Germline CDR1 GTSNPN, CDR2 SVGIG (reference sequence). CDR3 bases: TGTGCCTGGAGGGAATACAGGGGGCGCGTGGGCTACACCTTC. Translating gives CAWREYRGRVGYTF.

This sequence joins TRBV20-1 and TRBJ1-1; possible D gene TRBD1, 5 bases. Trimming left V 0 bases short and J 13 bases short, with 9 bases between. Germline assignment: CDR1 DFQATT and CDR2 SNEGSKA (reference sequence). The CDR3 runs to 10 residues. The CDR3 sequence is CSARDRVDFF. CDR3 bases: TGCAGTGCTAGAGACAGGGTTGATTTCTTT.

This sequence joins TRBV2 and TRBJ2-1; TRBD2 might be the D (5 bases). The CDR3 is 16 amino acids. Trimming stripped 8 bases from V and 5 bases from J, with 22 bases between. From germline, CDR1 is SNHLY and CDR2 FYNNEI. CDR3 amino acids: CASLRRTYPPDNEQFF. The CDR3 nucleotides are TGTGCCAGCCTCCGTAGGACTTACCCCCCGGACAATGAGCAGTTCTTC.

This chain connects TRBV6-1 to TRBJ1-5, with D possibly matching TRBD1 (5 bases). CDR1 and CDR2 (germline): MNHNS, SASEGT. This CDR3 comprises 13 residues. V lost 5 bases and J 5 bases, leaving 10 bases between the germline ends. The DNA of the CDR3 is TGTGCCAGCAGTTCCCAGGGTGATCAGCCCCAGCATTTT. It specifies CASSSQGDQPQHF.

This chain connects TRBV10-3 to TRBJ2-1; TRBD1 matches at 8 bases. The CDR3 is made up of 14 amino acids. The germline gives CDR1 ENHRY, CDR2 SYGVKD. V lost 4 bases, J lost 8 bases, and 7 bases stayed unmatched. CDR3 bases: TGTGCCATCAGTGGAGGACAGGGATCGTATGAGCAGTTCTTC. Translating it yields CAISGGQGSYEQFF.

This clone was recorded only once. This sequence joins TRBV19 and TRBJ1-1; 10 bases fit TRBD1. Germline V CDR1 and CDR2: LNHDA, SQIVND (reference sequence). After removal of 4 bases from V and 1 base from J, the junction contained 12 bases not matched to a gene. The CDR3 sequence is 18 residues long. This CDR3 is CASSTGPGQGLTNTEAFF. CDR3 DNA: TGTGCCAGTAGTACCGGACCGGGACAGGGGTTAACGAACACTGAAGCTTTCTTT.

The V gene is TRBV2, the J gene TRBJ2-5; 11 bases agree with TRBD1. V trimming: 5 bases; J trimming: 5 bases; junction bases outside the gene matches: 10. The CDR3 runs to 16 residues. Germline-derived CDR1 and CDR2 are SNHLY and FYNNEI. The CDR3 DNA sequence: TGTGCCAGCAGTACCCGGGACAGGGGGAGTAGGGAGACCCAGTACTTC. It yields the protein CASSTRDRGSRETQYF.

The J gene is TRBJ1-1, the V gene TRBV29-1; 7 bases are shared with TRBD1. CDR3 length: 13 residues. The germline V gene encodes CDR1 SQVTM and CDR2 ANQGSEA. J gave up 4 bases and V 7 bases, and 9 bases lay outside the gene matches. The CDR3 sequence: CSGARGAGTEAFF. Here the CDR3 DNA reads TGCAGCGGGGCCAGGGGGGCTGGCACTGAAGCTTTCTTT.

The chain couples TRBV5-1 to TRBJ2-1, with 10 bases fitting TRBD2. Trimming removed 4 bases from V and 10 bases from J; junction bases left unmatched: 23. Germline V CDR1 and CDR2: SGHRS, YFSETQ. The CDR3 runs 19 residues. CDR3 DNA sequence: TGCGCCAGCAGCACCAGGGGGCAAGGGAGCGGGAGGGCCCTCGGGGAGCAGTTCTTC. Encoded protein: CASSTRGQGSGRALGEQFF.

The chain recombines TRBV25-1 with TRBJ1-6; D call uncertain. CDR1 is MGHDK, CDR2 SYGVNS, per germline. V was pared by 3 bases and J by 0 bases, with 3 bases between. CDR3 size: 14 residues. The DNA for the CDR3 is TGTGCCAGCAGTGACGGCTCCTATAATTCACCCCTCCACTTT. Amino acid sequence: CASSDGSYNSPLHF.

This chain joins TRBV28 and TRBJ2-5; the match to TRBD2 covers 7 bases. Trimming removed 2 bases from V and 5 bases from J; junction bases left unmatched: 8. Germline V gene lookup returns CDR1 MDHEN and CDR2 SYDVKM. The CDR3 has 15 amino acids. The CDR3, as DNA: TGTGCCAGCAGTTTAACCGGGAGGTTTGGGGAGACCCAGTACTTC. Residues: CASSLTGRFGETQYF.

This chain's CDR3 is CASSWRQVQETQYF. The CDR3 DNA is TGTGCCAGCAGCTGGAGACAGGTCCAAGAGACCCAGTACTTC. The chain has TRBV7-2 and TRBJ2-5; the D gene is possibly TRBD1 (6 bases). Germline-derived CDR1 and CDR2 are SGHTA and FQGNSA. The germline V and J ends were trimmed by 4 bases and 1 base, with 10 bases remaining between them. This CDR3 comprises 14 residues.

This chain connects TRBV2 to TRBJ1-2, with 9 nucleotides matching TRBD1. J was trimmed by 0 bases and V by 1 base; bases with no gene match: 3. This CDR3 contains 16 residues. From germline, CDR1 is SNHLY and CDR2 FYNNEI. Here the CDR3 reads CASSEDRGPANYGYTF. DNA for the CDR3: TGTGCCAGCAGTGAAGACAGGGGGCCGGCTAACTATGGCTACACCTTC.

The V gene is TRBV10-1, the J gene TRBJ1-2, with D tentatively TRBD1 (6 bases). Germline CDR1 and CDR2: WNHNN and SYGVQD (reference sequence). With 3 bases removed from V and 5 bases from J, the gap between germline ends came to 10 bases. The CDR3 length is 13 residues. The CDR3 here is CASSENRVYGYTF. The CDR3 DNA sequence: TGCGCCAGCAGTGAAAACAGGGTTTATGGCTACACCTTC.